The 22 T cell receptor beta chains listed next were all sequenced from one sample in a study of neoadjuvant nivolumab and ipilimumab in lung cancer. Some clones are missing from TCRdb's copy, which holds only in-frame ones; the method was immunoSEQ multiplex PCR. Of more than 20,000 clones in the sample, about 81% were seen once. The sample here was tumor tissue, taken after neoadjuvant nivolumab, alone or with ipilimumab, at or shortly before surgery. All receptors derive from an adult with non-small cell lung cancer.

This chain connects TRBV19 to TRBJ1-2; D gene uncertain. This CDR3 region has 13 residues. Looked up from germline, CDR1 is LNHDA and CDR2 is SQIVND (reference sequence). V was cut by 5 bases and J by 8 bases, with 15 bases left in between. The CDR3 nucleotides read TGTGCCAGTAGTGCTTACCAGGTGCGGGGCTACACCTTC. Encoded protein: CASSAYQVRGYTF.

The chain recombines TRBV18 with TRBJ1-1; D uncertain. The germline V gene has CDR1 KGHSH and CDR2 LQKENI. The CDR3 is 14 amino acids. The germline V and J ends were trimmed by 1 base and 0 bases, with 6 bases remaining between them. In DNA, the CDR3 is TGTGCCAGCTCACCACAACAAATGAACACTGAAGCTTTCTTT. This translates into CASSPQQMNTEAFF. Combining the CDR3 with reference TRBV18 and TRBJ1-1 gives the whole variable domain NAGVMQNPRHLVRRRGQEARLRCSPMKGHSHVYWYRQLPEEGLKFMVYLQKENIIDESGMPKERFSAEFPKEGPSILRIQQVVRGDSAAYFCASSPQQMNTEAFFGQGTRLTVV.

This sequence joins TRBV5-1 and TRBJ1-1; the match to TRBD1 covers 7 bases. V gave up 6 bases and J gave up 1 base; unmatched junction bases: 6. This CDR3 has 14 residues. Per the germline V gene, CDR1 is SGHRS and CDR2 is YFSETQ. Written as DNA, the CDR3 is TGCGCCAGCACCGCGGGACAGAAGAACACTGAAGCTTTCTTT. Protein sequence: CASTAGQKNTEAFF.

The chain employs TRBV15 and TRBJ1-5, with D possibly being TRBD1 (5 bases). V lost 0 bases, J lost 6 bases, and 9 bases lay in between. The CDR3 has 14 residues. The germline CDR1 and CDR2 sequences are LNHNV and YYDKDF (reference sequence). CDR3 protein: CATSRDGGGQPQHF. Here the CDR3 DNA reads TGTGCCACCAGCAGAGATGGGGGTGGTCAGCCCCAGCATTTT.

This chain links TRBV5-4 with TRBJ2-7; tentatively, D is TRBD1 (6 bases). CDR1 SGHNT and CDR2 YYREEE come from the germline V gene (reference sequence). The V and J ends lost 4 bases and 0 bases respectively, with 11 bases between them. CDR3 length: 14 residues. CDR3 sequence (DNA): TGTGCCAGCAGCGCAAAGGACAGCTCCTACGAGCAGTACTTC. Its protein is CASSAKDSSYEQYF.

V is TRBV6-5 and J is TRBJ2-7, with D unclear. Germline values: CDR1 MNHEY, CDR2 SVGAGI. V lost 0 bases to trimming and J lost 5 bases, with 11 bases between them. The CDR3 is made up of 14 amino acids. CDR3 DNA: TGTGCCAGCAGTTACTCGAGTTCCCTGGACGAGCAGTACTTC. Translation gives CASSYSSSLDEQYF.

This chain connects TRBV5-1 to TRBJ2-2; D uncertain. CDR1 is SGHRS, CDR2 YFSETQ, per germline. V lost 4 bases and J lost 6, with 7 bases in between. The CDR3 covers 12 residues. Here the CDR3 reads CASSLIPGELFF. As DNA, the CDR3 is TGCGCCAGCAGCCTCATTCCCGGGGAGCTGTTTTTT. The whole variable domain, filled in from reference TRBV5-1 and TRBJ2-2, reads KAGVTQTPRYLIKTRGQQVTLSCSPISGHRSVSWYQQTPGQGLQFLFEYFSETQRNKGNFPGRFSGRQFSNSRSEMNVSTLELGDSALYLCASSLIPGELFFGEGSRLTVL.

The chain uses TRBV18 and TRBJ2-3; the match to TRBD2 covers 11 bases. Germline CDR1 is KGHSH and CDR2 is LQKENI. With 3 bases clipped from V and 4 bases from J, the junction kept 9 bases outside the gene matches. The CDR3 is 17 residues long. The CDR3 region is CASSPTLAGGQPDTQYF. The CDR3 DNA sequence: TGTGCCAGCTCACCTACTTTAGCGGGAGGGCAGCCAGATACGCAGTATTTT.

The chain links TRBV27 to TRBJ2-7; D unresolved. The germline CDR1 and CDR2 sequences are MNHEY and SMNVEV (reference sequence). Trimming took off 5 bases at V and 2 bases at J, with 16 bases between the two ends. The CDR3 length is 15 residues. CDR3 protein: CASSAYQVATYEQYF. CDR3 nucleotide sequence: TGTGCCAGCAGTGCATACCAGGTAGCAACCTACGAGCAGTACTTC.

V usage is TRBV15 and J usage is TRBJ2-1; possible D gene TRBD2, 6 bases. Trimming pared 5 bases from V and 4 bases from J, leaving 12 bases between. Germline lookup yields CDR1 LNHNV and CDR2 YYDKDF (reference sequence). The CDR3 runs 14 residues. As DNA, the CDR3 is TGTGCCACCAGCCTAGCGCCCTCTTACAATGAGCAGTTCTTC. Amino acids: CATSLAPSYNEQFF.

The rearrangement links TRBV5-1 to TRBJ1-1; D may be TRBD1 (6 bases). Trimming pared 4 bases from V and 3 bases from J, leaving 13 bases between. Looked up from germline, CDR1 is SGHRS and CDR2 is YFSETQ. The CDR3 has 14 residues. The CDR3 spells CASSNRGGDTEAFF. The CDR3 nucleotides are TGCGCCAGCAGCAATAGAGGGGGTGACACTGAAGCTTTCTTT. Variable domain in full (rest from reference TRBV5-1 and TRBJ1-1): KAGVTQTPRYLIKTRGQQVTLSCSPISGHRSVSWYQQTPGQGLQFLFEYFSETQRNKGNFPGRFSGRQFSNSRSEMNVSTLELGDSALYLCASSNRGGDTEAFFGQGTRLTVV.

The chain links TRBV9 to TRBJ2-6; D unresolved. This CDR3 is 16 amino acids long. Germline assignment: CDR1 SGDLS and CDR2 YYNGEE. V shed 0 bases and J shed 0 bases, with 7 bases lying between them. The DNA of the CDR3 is TGTGCCAGCAGCGTAGCCGCATTCTCTGGGGCCAACGTCCTGACTTTC. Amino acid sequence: CASSVAAFSGANVLTF.

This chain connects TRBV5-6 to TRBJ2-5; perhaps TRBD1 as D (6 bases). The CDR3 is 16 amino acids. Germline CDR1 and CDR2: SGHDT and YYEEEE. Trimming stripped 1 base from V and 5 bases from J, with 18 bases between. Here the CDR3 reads CASSLTGTSRTETQYF. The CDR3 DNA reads TGTGCCAGCAGCTTGACAGGGACCAGTCGAACGGAGACCCAGTACTTC.

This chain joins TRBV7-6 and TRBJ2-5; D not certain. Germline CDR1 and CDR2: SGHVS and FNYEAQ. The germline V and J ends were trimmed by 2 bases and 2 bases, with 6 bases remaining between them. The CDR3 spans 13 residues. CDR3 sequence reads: CASSLMGQETQYF. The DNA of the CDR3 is TGTGCCAGCAGCTTAATGGGTCAAGAGACCCAGTACTTC.

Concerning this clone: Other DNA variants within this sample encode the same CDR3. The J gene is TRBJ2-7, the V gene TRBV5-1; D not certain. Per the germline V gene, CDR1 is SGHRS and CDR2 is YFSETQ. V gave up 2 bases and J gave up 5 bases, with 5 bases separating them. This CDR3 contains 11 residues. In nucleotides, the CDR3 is TGCGCCAGCAGCTTATCGGACGAGCAGTACTTC. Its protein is CASSLSDEQYF.

CDR3 coding DNA: TGCAGCGTTGTTCGGCAGACTGAAGCTTTCTTT. Protein: CSVVRQTEAFF. This sequence joins TRBV29-1 and TRBJ1-1; D is ambiguous. Germline V lookup: CDR1 SQVTM, CDR2 ANQGSEA. V shed 4 bases and J shed 5 bases, with 8 bases lying between them. This CDR3 comprises 11 residues.

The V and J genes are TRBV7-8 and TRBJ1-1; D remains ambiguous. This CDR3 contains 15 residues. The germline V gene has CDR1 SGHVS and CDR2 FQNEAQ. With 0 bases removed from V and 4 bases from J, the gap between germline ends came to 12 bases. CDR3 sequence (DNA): TGTGCCAGCAGCTTAGCGTTAGGAGGATTCACTGAAGCTTTCTTT. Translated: CASSLALGGFTEAFF.

The CDR3 spells CASLIHGLAGSPETQYF. The CDR3, as DNA: TGTGCCAGCCTAATCCACGGGCTAGCGGGATCCCCAGAGACCCAGTACTTC. The gene calls are TRBV2 and TRBJ2-5, with TRBD2 matching over 9 bases. V was pared by 8 bases and J by 4 bases, with 17 bases of the junction left unmatched. The germline V gene encodes CDR1 SNHLY and CDR2 FYNNEI. The CDR3 sequence is 17 residues long.

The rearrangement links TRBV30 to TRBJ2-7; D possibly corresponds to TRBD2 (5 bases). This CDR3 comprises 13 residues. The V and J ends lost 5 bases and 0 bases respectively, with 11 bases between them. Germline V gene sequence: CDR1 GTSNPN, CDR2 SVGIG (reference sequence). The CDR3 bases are TGTGCCTGGGGCCGCCGGGGCTCCTACGAGCAGTACTTC. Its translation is CAWGRRGSYEQYF.

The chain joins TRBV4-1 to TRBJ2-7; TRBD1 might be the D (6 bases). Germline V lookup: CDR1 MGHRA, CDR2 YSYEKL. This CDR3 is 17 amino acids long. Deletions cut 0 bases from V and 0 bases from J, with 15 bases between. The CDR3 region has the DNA TGCGCCAGCAGCCAAGAAGCACAGGGTGGAGGCTCCTACGAGCAGTACTTC. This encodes CASSQEAQGGGSYEQYF.

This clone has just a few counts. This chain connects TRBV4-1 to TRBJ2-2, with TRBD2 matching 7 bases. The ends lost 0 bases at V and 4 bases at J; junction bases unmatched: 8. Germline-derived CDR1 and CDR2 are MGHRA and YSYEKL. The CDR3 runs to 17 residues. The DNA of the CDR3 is TGCGCCAGCAGCCAAGAGCCAGGGACTAAGTTCACCGGGGAGCTGTTTTTT. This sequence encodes CASSQEPGTKFTGELFF.

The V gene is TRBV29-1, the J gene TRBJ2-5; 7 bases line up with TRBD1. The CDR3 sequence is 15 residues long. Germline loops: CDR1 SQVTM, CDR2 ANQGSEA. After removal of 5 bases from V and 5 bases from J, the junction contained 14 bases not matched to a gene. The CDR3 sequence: CSVQPDGTRGETQYF. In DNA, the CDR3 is TGCAGCGTTCAACCGGACGGCACCAGGGGGGAGACCCAGTACTTC.